Below, 2 T cell receptor beta chains from the same sample are listed, as sequenced in a study of blood T cells in healthy people across ages (dated by TCRdb to about 2015). Libraries were built with 5' RACE. Sequencer: Illumina HiSeq 2500. A second PCR of roughly 6 to 11 cycles was run with a J-beta primer mix and a sample-barcoded 5' primer. TCRdb cleaned the public reads at Q25 with fastp, built clones with MiXCR and kept in-frame beta chains. Rows with one shared CDR3 protein collapse into an entry with the most common genes and DNA. Within this sample are 1.5 million to 2 million distinct CDR3 sequences, with roughly 27% of them counted one time only. The ten top clones hold over 7% of the sample. Sequencing used blood. The receptors were gathered from a woman aged 25-40 years in good health.

This sequence joins TRBV12-3 or TRBV12-4 and TRBJ1-2; tentative D call: TRBD1 (5 bases). Trimming cost V 6 bases and J 2 bases, with 16 bases left between them. This CDR3 is built from 15 residues. DNA for the CDR3: TGTGCCAGCAGCCGCTGGGGACTTGGAAACTATGGCTACACCTTC. It is translated as CASSRWGLGNYGYTF.

This rearrangement joins TRBV18 to TRBJ2-1, with 10 positions matching TRBD2. The CDR3 spans 17 residues. Germline-derived CDR1 and CDR2 are KGHSH and LQKENI. After removal of 4 bases from V and 9 bases from J, the junction contained 15 bases not matched to a gene. CDR3 protein: CASSLSQRGGQSTEQFF. CDR3 bases: TGTGCCAGCTCACTATCTCAGCGGGGGGGCCAGTCCACTGAGCAGTTCTTC.